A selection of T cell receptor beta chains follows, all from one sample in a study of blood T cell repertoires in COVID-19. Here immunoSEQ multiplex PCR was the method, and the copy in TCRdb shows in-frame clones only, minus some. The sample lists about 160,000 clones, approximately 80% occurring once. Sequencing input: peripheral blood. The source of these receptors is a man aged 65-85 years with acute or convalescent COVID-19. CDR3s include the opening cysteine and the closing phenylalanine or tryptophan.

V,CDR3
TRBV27,CASSNIGGGYEQYF
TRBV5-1,CASSLDGRGFDEQYF
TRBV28,CASSTMGTSGNIQYF
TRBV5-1,CASSLEGTGVSPLHF
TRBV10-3,CAISESASGYNEQFF
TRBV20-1,CRPGATEAFF
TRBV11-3,CASSFGGAGRGQFF
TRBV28,CASSFWGGAGQISYEQYF
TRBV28,CASSLLASGANVLTF
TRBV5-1,CASSPGQGAEQYF
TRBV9,CASSVVSGGWVDTQYF
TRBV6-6,CASSYLTGSSYEQYF
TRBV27,CASSPGQASSYEQYF
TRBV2,CASSDGSGRTEPQHF
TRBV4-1,CASSQDRDQPQHF